One sample yielded the 6 T cell receptor beta chains listed below, sequenced in a study of T cells in Graves' hyperthyroidism and ophthalmopathy. The source material, RNA transcripts, was used to amplify TCR beta CDR3 regions. First-round RT-PCR of the TCR CDR3 relied on the HTBI primer set. TCRdb redid the calling of the multiplex PCR reads with MiXCR, one entry per CDR3 protein. This sample has around 290,000 distinct CDR3 sequences, with 13% found just once. The specimen sequenced was blood. The receptors shown here come from a woman in her 30s with Graves' hyperthyroidism that later progressed to Graves' ophthalmopathy.

This clonotype has only a few counts. This chain links TRBV9 with TRBJ1-5, with unresolved D. The CDR3 contains 15 residues. Germline V gene lookup returns CDR1 SGDLS and CDR2 YYNGEE. Trimming left V 4 bases short and J 1 base short, with 12 bases between. The CDR3 DNA sequence: TGTGCCAGCAGCCCTACTTCGACGAGCAATCAGCCCCAGCATTTT. Translated, it gives CASSPTSTSNQPQHF.

Here the CDR3 reads CASSIDGGQPQHF. The CDR3 DNA sequence: TGTGCCAGTAGTATTGACGGGGGACAGCCCCAGCATTTT. The chain is built from TRBV19 and TRBJ1-5, with TRBD1 as a possible D gene (5 bases). Per the germline V gene, CDR1 is LNHDA and CDR2 is SQIVND (reference sequence). CDR3 length: 13 residues. With 3 bases removed from V and 7 bases from J, the gap between germline ends came to 10 bases. Combining the CDR3 with reference TRBV19 and TRBJ1-5 gives the whole variable domain DGGITQSPKYLFRKEGQNVTLSCEQNLNHDAMYWYRQDPGQGLRLIYYSQIVNDFQKGDIAEGYSVSREKKESFPLTVTSAQKNPTAFYLCASSIDGGQPQHFGDGTRLSIL.

This clonotype was counted at least ten times. V usage is TRBV18 and J usage is TRBJ1-6; TRBD1 is a possible D gene (6 bases). This CDR3 spans 15 amino acids. Trimming stripped 3 bases from V and 7 bases from J, with 13 bases between. Per germline, CDR1 KGHSH and CDR2 LQKENI. The CDR3 nucleotides read TGTGCCAGCTCACCGGCCGGTCAGGGGAATTCACCCCTCCACTTT. Amino acids: CASSPAGQGNSPLHF.

This clonotype was seen repeatedly, ten times or more. In DNA, the CDR3 is TGTGCCAGCAGTCCCCGGGACGCCATACCCGAGCAGTTCTTC. It translates to CASSPRDAIPEQFF. The chain links TRBV6-9 to TRBJ2-1, with D possibly being TRBD1 or TRBD2 (5 bases each). V lost 5 bases, J lost 10 bases, and 18 bases lay in between. CDR1 MNHGY and CDR2 SVAAGI come from the germline V gene. CDR3 size: 14 residues.

This clonotype was picked up a small number of times. This chain connects TRBV9 to TRBJ1-5; 8 nucleotides line up with TRBD1. The CDR3 has 15 residues. Losses at the gene ends were 2 bases for V and 4 bases for J; bases not matched to a gene: 5. Germline V CDR1 and CDR2: SGDLS, YYNGEE. The CDR3 DNA reads TGTGCCAGCAGCGTCGACTGGACAGGGAATCAGCCCCAGCATTTT. This codes for CASSVDWTGNQPQHF.

This clonotype occurred a few times. This chain links TRBV27 with TRBJ1-2; D is possibly TRBD1 (6 bases). CDR1 is MNHEY, CDR2 SMNVEV, per germline (reference sequence). The V gene lost 4 bases and the J gene lost 3 bases, with 18 bases spanning the gap. The CDR3 contains 16 residues. The CDR3 DNA reads TGTGCCAGCAGTTCATCAACAGGGCCAGGGTACTATGGCTACACCTTC. Translating gives CASSSSTGPGYYGYTF.